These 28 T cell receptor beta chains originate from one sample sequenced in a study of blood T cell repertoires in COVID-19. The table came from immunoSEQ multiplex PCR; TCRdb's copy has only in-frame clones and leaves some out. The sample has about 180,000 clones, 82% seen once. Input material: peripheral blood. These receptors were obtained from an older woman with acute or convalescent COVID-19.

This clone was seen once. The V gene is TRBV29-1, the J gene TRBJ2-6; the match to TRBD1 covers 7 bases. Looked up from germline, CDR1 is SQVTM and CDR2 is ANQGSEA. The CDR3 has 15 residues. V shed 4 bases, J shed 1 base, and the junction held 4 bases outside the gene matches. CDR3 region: CSVAAGGSGANVLTF. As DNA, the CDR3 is TGCAGCGTTGCCGCAGGGGGATCTGGGGCCAACGTCCTGACTTTC.

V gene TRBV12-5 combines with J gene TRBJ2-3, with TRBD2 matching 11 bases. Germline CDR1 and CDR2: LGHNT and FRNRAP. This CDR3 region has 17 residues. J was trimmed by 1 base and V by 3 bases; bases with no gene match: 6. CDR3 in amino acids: CASGLGIAGGGTDTQYF. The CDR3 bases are TGTGCTAGTGGTTTAGGAATAGCGGGGGGGGGCACAGATACGCAGTATTTT. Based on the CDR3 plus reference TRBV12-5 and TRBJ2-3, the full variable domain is DARVTQTPRHKVTEMGQEVTMRCQPILGHNTVFWYRQTMMQGLELLAYFRNRAPLDDSGMPKDRFSAEMPDATLATLKIQPSEPRDSAVYFCASGLGIAGGGTDTQYFGPGTRLTVL.

The CDR3: CASSALRPGQGFYEQYF. The CDR3 nucleotides are TGTGCCAGCAGTGCCCTTCGACCGGGACAGGGCTTTTACGAGCAGTACTTC. The rearrangement uses TRBV25-1 and TRBJ2-7; 9 nucleotides match TRBD1. V was clipped by 4 bases and J by 4 bases; unmatched bases: 14. The length of the CDR3 is 17 residues. The germline V gene encodes CDR1 MGHDK and CDR2 SYGVNS.

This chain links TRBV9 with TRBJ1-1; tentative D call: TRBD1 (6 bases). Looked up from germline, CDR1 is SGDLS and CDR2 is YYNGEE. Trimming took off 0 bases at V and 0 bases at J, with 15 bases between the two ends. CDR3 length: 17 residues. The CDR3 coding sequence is TGTGCCAGCAGCGTAGGGGCAGGGGCTGGGTTGAACACTGAAGCTTTCTTT. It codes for CASSVGAGAGLNTEAFF.

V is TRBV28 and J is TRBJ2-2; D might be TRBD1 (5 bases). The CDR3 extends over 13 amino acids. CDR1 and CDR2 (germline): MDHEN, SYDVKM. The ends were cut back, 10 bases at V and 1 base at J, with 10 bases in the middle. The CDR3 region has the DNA TGTGCCATCCTGGACAAGAACACCGGGGAGCTGTTTTTT. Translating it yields CAILDKNTGELFF.

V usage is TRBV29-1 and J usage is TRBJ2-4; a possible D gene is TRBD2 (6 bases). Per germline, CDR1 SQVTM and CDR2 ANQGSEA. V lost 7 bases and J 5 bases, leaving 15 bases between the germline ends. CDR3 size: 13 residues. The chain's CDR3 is CSGRTNPQNIQYF. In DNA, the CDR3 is TGCAGCGGCCGGACTAACCCTCAAAACATTCAGTACTTC.

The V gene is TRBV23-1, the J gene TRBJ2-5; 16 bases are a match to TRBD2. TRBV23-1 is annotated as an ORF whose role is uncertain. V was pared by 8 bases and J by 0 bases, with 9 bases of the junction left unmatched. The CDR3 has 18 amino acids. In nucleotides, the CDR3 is TGCGCCAGCTCCCGAGGGACTAGCGGGAGGGAAAACCAAGAGACCCAGTACTTC. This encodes CASSRGTSGRENQETQYF.

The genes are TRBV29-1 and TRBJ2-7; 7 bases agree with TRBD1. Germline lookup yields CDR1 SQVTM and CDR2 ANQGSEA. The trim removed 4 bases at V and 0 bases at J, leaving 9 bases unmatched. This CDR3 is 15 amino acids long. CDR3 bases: TGCAGCGTTGTCCCCGACAGGGCGGTCTCCTACGAGCAGTACTTC. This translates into CSVVPDRAVSYEQYF.

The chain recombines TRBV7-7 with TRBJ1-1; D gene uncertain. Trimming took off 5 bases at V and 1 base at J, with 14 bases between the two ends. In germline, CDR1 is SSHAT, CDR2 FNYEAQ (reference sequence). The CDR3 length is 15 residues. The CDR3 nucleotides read TGTGCCAGCAGCCCCGAGGGTGTGTCGAACACTGAAGCTTTCTTT. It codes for CASSPEGVSNTEAFF.

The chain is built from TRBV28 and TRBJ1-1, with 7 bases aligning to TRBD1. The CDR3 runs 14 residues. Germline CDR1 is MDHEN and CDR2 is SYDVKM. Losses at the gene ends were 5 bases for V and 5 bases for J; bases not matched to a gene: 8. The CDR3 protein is CASSIRQGGTEAFF. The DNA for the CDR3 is TGTGCCAGCAGTATTAGACAGGGTGGTACTGAAGCTTTCTTT.

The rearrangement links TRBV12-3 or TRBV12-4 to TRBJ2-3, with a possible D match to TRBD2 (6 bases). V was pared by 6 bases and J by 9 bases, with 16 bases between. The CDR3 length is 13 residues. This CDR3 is CASSPGSGRTQYF. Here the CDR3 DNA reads TGTGCCAGCAGCCCCGGTAGCGGAAGAACGCAGTATTTT.

CDR3 in DNA: TGTGCCAGCAGCTTGGAGCCAGGGGGCGTATCACCCCTCCACTTT. Its translation is CASSLEPGGVSPLHF. The chain uses TRBV5-4 and TRBJ1-6, with TRBD1 matching 8 bases. Germline loops: CDR1 SGHNT, CDR2 YYREEE (reference sequence). V gave up 0 bases and J gave up 10 bases; unmatched junction bases: 6. The CDR3 runs 15 residues.

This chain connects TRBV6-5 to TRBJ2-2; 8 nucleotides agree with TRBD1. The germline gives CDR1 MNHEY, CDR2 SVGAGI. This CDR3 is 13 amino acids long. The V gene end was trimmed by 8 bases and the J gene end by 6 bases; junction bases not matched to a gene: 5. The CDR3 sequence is CASSTGVSGELFF. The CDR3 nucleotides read TGTGCCAGCTCGACAGGGGTCTCCGGGGAGCTGTTTTTT.

The CDR3 is CASRPGQGEDTQYF. The CDR3 coding sequence is TGTGCCAGCAGACCGGGACAGGGTGAAGATACGCAGTATTTT. J is TRBJ2-3 and V is TRBV6-4; 9 bases align to TRBD1. Germline trimming cut 6 bases from V and 5 bases from J; bases unmatched to any gene: 6. This CDR3 contains 14 residues. The germline V gene has CDR1 MRHNA and CDR2 SNTAGT.

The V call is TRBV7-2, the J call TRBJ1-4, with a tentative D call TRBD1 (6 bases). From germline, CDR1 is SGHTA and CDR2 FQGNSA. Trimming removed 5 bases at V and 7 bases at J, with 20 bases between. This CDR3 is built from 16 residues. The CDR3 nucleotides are TGTGCCAGCAGCACCAGCGAGGGGGGGTTTGGTGAAAAACTGTTTTTT. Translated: CASSTSEGGFGEKLFF.

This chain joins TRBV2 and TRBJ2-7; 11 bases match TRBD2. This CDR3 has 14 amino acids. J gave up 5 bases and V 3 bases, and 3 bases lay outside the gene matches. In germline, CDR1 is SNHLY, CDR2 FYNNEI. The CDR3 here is CASSEVLAGDEQYF. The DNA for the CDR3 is TGTGCCAGCAGTGAGGTACTAGCGGGAGACGAGCAGTACTTC.

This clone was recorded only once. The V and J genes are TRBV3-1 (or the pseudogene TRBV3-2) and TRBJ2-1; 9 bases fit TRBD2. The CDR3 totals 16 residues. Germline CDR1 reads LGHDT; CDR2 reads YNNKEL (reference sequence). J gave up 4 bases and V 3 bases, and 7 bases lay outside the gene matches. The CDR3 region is CASSHISSGAYNEQFF. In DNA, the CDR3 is TGTGCCAGCAGCCACATATCTAGCGGGGCGTACAATGAGCAGTTCTTC.

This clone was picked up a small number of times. This CDR3 is CASSQPSSRTNEKLFF. In DNA form, the CDR3 reads TGTGCCAGCAGTCAACCCTCCTCGCGAACTAATGAAAAACTGTTTTTT. The rearrangement uses TRBV6-2 or TRBV6-3 and TRBJ1-4; D is unresolved. V lost 5 bases to trimming and J lost 1 base, with 14 bases between them. CDR3 length: 16 residues. Per the germline V gene, CDR1 is MNHEY and CDR2 is SVGEGT.

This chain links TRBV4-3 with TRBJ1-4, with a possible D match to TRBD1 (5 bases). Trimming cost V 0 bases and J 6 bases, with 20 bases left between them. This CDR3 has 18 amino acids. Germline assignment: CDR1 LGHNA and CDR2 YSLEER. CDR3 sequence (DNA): TGCGCCAGCAGCCAAGATAGGGGCGGGGCCTTAAGGGATGAAAAACTGTTTTTT. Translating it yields CASSQDRGGALRDEKLFF.

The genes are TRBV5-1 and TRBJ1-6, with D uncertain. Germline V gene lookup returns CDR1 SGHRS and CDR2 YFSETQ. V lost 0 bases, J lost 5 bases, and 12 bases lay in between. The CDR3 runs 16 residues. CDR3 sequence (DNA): TGCGCCAGCAGCTTGGAGATGGCCAGTCATAATTCACCCCTCCACTTT. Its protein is CASSLEMASHNSPLHF.

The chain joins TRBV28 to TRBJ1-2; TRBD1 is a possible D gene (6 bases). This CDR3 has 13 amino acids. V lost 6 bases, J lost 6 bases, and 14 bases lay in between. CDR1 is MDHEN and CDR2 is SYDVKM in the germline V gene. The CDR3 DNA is TGTGCCAGCAGATTCCAGGGGCGCGATGGCTACACCTTC. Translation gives CASRFQGRDGYTF.

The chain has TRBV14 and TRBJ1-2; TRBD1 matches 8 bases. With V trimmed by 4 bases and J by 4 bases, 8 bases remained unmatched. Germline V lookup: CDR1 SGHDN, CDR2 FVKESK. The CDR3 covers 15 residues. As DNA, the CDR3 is TGTGCCAGCAGCCCCCAACAGGGGGGTAGCTATGGCTACACCTTC. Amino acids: CASSPQQGGSYGYTF.

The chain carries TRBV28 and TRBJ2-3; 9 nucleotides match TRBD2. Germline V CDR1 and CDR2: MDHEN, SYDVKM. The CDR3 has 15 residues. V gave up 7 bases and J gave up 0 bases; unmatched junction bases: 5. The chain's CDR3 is CASTSTSGSTDTQYF. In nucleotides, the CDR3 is TGTGCCAGCACCTCGACTAGCGGTAGCACAGATACGCAGTATTTT.

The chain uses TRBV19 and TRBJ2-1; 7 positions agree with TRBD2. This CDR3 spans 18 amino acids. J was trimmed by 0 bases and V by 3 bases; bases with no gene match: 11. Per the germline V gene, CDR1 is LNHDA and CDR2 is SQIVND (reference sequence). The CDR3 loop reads CASSIGRPNTLSYNEQFF. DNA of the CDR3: TGTGCCAGTAGTATCGGGAGGCCCAACACACTCTCCTACAATGAGCAGTTCTTC.

The CDR3 sequence: CASRSLGGGGGTEAFF. CDR3 sequence (DNA): TGTGCCAGCAGGTCATTAGGGGGCGGAGGGGGAACTGAAGCTTTCTTT. V usage is TRBV2 and J usage is TRBJ1-1, with 7 bases lining up with TRBD1. Germline CDR1 SNHLY, CDR2 FYNNEI. This CDR3 contains 16 residues. Trimming removed 6 bases from V and 5 bases from J; junction bases left unmatched: 15.

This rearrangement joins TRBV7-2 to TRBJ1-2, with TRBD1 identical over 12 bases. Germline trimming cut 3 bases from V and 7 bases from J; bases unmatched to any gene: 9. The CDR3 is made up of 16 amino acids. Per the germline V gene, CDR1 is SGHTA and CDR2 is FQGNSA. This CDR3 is CASSFLPGQGARGYTF. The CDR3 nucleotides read TGTGCCAGCAGCTTTCTCCCGGGACAGGGGGCGCGTGGCTACACCTTC.

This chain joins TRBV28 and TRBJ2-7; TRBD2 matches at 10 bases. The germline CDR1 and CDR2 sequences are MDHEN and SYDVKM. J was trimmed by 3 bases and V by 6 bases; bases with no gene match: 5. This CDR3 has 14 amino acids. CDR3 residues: CASRSPSGSYEQYF. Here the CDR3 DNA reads TGTGCCAGCAGGTCGCCTAGCGGGAGCTACGAGCAGTACTTC.

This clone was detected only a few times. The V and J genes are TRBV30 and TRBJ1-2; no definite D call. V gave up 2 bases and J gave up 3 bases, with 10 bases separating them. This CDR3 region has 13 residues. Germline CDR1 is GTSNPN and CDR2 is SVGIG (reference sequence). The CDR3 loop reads CAWSLQKDYGYTF. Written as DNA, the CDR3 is TGTGCCTGGAGTCTGCAGAAAGACTATGGCTACACCTTC.